Presented here are 6 T cell receptor beta chains from one specimen sequenced in a study of PD-1 blockade in classical Hodgkin lymphoma. The time point: cycle 4 day 1 (C4D1), after five to seven weeks of nivolumab. Brentuximab vedotin exposure varied among the patients, all of whom had relapsed after autologous stem cell transplantation. Assay: immunoSEQ multiplex PCR; the TCRdb copy retains only in-frame clones and omits some. The sample includes some 20,000 clones, 80% of them seen just once. Sample: peripheral blood mononuclear cells (PBMCs), taken before the fourth cycle of nivolumab. The receptors were gathered from a human donor with classical Hodgkin lymphoma.

The chain employs TRBV2 and TRBJ1-6, with unresolved D. Germline CDR1 and CDR2: SNHLY and FYNNEI. This CDR3 has 14 residues. Trimming stripped 5 bases from V and 7 bases from J, with 12 bases between. CDR3 sequence reads: CASSPHAQNSPLHF. The DNA for the CDR3 is TGTGCCAGCAGTCCCCATGCCCAGAATTCACCCCTCCACTTT.

The chain employs TRBV6-1 and TRBJ1-2; tentatively, D is TRBD1 (5 bases). The CDR3 length is 12 residues. Germline values: CDR1 MNHNS, CDR2 SASEGT. V was pared by 7 bases and J by 7 bases, with 13 bases between. CDR3 region: CASNERGRGYTF. CDR3 bases: TGTGCCAGCAACGAAAGGGGCCGTGGCTACACCTTC.

This clone turned up a few times. The chain is built from TRBV5-4 and TRBJ1-6, with 8 bases identical to TRBD1. The CDR3 is 14 residues long. Unmatched junction bases numbered 8, after V lost 5 bases and J lost 10 bases. From germline, CDR1 is SGHNT and CDR2 YYREEE (reference sequence). The CDR3 DNA reads TGTGCCAGCAGTTACGGACAGGGTTCCTCACCCCTCCACTTT. Translation gives CASSYGQGSSPLHF.

This clone was picked up a small number of times. The chain joins TRBV9 to TRBJ2-1; tentatively, D is TRBD2 (7 bases). Trimming shortened V by 2 bases and J by 4 bases, and 10 bases separated the two germline ends. The CDR3 is made up of 14 amino acids. Germline V CDR1 and CDR2: SGDLS, YYNGEE. In nucleotides, the CDR3 is TGTGCCAGCAGCGTCAGGGGAGGGTACAATGAGCAGTTCTTC. Protein sequence: CASSVRGGYNEQFF.

This clone was seen just once. The chain has TRBV7-9 and TRBJ2-3; D possibly corresponds to TRBD2 (7 bases). The length of the CDR3 is 15 residues. Trimming shortened V by 5 bases and J by 2 bases, and 14 bases separated the two germline ends. Germline assignment: CDR1 SEHNR and CDR2 FQNEAQ (reference sequence). CDR3 loop: CASSTGGPYTDTQYF. CDR3 in DNA: TGTGCCAGCAGCACCGGGGGGCCATACACAGATACGCAGTATTTT.

This chain links TRBV11-3 with TRBJ2-7, with a tentative D call TRBD2 (6 bases). CDR1 is SGHNT, CDR2 YENEEA, per germline. Trimming removed 3 bases at V and 5 bases at J, with 20 bases between. The CDR3 is 16 residues long. The CDR3 spells CASSLNGQGGYHEQYV. CDR3 nucleotide sequence: TGTGCCAGCAGCTTGAATGGGCAGGGAGGTTACCACGAGCAGTACGTC.